This entry describes one T cell receptor beta chain. This sample was taken from a study of sequential checkpoint blockade in melanoma. Study-wide background: After both sequences, patients received maintenance nivolumab.

Per the germline V gene, CDR1 is LGHNA and CDR2 is YNFKEQ. Germline trimming cut 1 base from V and 4 bases from J; bases unmatched to any gene: 1. This CDR3 spans 15 amino acids. Treatment described: randomized to nivolumab then ipilimumab (arm A) or the reverse (arm B). Using immunoSEQ multiplex PCR, the repertoire was profiled, and TCRdb retains in-frame clones only, with some absent. This repertoire shows 15,000 to 20,000 clones, about 67% found once; its top ten account for more than 20%. The sequence derives from a human donor with melanoma. The sample consisted of CD8+ T cells sorted from blood (inferred from file names), taken from a patient given nivolumab and ipilimumab in sequence. The chain is built from TRBV4-2 and TRBJ2-3; 11 positions agree with TRBD1. Here the CDR3 DNA reads TGTGCCAGCAGCCAAGGGACAGGGGGCCCAGATACGCAGTATTTT. Protein: CASSQGTGGPDTQYF.